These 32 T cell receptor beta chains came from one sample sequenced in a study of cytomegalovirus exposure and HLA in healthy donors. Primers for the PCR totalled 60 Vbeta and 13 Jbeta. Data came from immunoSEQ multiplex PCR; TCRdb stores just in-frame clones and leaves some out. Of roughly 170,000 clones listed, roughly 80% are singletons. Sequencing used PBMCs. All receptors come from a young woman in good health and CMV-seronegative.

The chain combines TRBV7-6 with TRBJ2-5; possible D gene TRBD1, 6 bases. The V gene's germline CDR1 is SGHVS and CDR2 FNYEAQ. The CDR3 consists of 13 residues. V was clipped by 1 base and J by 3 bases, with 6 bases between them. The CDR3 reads CASSLDREETQYF. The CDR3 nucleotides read TGTGCCAGCAGCTTAGACAGGGAAGAGACCCAGTACTTC.

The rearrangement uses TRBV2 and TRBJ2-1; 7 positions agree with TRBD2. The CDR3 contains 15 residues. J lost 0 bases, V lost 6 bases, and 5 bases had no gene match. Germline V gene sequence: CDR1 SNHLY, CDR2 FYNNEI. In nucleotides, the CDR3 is TGTGCCAGCAGACCGGGCGGGAGCTCCTACAATGAGCAGTTCTTC. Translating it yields CASRPGGSSYNEQFF.

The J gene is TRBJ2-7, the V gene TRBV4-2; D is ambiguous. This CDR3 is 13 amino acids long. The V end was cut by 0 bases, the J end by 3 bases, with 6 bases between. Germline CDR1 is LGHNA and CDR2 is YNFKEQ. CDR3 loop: CASSQDASYEQYF. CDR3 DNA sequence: TGTGCCAGCAGCCAAGATGCCAGCTACGAGCAGTACTTC.

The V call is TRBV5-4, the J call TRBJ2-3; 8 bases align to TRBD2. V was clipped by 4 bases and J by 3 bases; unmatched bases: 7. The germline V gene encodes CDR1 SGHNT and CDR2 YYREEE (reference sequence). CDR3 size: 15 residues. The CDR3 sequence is CASSRSAGATDTQYF. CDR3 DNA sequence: TGTGCCAGCAGCCGGTCAGCGGGAGCGACAGATACGCAGTATTTT.

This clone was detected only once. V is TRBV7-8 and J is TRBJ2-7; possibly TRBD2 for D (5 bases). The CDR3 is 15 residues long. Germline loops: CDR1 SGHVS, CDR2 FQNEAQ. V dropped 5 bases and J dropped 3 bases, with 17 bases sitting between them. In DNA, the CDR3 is TGTGCCAGCAGCGACTTAAGGGAGAATCGCTACGAGCAGTACTTC. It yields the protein CASSDLRENRYEQYF.

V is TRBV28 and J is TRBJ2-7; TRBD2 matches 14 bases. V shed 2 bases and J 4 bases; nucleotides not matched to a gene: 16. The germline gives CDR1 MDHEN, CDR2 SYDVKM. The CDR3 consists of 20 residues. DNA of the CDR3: TGTGCCAGCAGTTTAAGGATTTTGGGACTAGCGGGAGTAGATGGGTACGAGCAGTACTTC. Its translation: CASSLRILGLAGVDGYEQYF.

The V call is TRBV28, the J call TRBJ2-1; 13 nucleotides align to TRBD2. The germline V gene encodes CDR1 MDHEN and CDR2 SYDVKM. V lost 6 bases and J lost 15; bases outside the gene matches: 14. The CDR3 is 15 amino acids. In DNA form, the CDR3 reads TGTGCCAGCAGCTCCGGGACTAGCGGGATTTCCAGCAGGTTCTTC. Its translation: CASSSGTSGISSRFF.

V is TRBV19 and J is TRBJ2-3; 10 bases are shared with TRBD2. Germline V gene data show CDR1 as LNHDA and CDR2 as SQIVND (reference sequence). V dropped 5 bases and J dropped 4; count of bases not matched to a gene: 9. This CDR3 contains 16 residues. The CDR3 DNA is TGTGCCAGTAGTGTCGTAAGCGGGAGGGCGGCAGATACGCAGTATTTT. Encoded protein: CASSVVSGRAADTQYF. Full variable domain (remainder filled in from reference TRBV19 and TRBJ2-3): DGGITQSPKYLFRKEGQNVTLSCEQNLNHDAMYWYRQDPGQGLRLIYYSQIVNDFQKGDIAEGYSVSREKKESFPLTVTSAQKNPTAFYLCASSVVSGRAADTQYFGPGTRLTVL.

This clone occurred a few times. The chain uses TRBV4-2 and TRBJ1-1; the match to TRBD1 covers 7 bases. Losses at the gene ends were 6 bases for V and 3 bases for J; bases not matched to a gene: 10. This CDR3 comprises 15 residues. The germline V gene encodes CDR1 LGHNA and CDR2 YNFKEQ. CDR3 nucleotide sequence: TGTGCCAGCAGTCTCACGGGAGGGGGCGACACTGAAGCTTTCTTT. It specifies CASSLTGGGDTEAFF.

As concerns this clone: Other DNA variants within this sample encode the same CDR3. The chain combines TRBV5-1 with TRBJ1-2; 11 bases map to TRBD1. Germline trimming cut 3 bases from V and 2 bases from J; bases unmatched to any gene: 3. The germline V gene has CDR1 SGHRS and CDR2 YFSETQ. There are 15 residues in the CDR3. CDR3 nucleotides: TGCGCCAGCAGCTCAGGGGACAGGGGGAACTATGGCTACACCTTC. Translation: CASSSGDRGNYGYTF.

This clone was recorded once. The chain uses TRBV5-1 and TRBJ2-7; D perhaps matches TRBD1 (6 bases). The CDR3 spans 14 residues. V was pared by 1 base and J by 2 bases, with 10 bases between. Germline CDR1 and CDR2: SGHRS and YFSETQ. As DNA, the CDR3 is TGCGCCAGCAGCTTGCCTGGACAGACCTACGAGCAGTACTTC. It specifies CASSLPGQTYEQYF.

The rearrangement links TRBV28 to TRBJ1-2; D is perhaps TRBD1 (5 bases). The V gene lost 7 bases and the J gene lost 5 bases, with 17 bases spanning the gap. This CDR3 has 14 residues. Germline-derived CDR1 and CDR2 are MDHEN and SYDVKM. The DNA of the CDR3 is TGTGCCAGCACCAAAGGGCGACAGACTTATGGCTACACCTTC. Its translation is CASTKGRQTYGYTF.

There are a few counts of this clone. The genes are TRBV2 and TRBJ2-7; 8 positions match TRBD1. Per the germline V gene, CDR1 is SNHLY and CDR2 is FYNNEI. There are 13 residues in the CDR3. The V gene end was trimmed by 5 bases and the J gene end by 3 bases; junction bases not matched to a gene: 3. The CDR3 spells CASSKGTGYEQYF. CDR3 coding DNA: TGTGCCAGCAGTAAGGGGACAGGCTACGAGCAGTACTTC.

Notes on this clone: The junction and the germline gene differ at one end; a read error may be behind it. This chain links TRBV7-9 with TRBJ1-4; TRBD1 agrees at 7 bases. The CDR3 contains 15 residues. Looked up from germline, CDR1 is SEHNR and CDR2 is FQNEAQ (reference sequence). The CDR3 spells CSSSPGQAINEKLFF. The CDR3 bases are TGTTCCAGCAGCCCAGGACAGGCAATTAATGAAAAACTGTTTTTT.

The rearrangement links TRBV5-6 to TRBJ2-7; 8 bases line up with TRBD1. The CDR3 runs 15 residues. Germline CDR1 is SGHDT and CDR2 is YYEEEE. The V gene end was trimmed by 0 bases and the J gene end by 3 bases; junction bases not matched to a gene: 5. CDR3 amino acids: CASSLGDRLYYEQYF. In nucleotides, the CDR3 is TGTGCCAGCAGCTTGGGGGACAGGCTATACTACGAGCAGTACTTC. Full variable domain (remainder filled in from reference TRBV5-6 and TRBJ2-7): DAGVTQSPTHLIKTRGQQVTLRCSPKSGHDTVSWYQQALGQGPQFIFQYYEEEERQRGNFPDRFSGHQFPNYSSELNVNALLLGDSALYLCASSLGDRLYYEQYFGPGTRLTVT.

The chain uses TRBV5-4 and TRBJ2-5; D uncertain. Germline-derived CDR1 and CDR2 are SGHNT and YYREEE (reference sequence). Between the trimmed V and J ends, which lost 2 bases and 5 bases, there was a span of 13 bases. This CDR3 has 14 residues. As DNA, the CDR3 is TGTGCCAGCAGCTTAGAAACCCGGTCGGAGACCCAGTACTTC. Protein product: CASSLETRSETQYF.

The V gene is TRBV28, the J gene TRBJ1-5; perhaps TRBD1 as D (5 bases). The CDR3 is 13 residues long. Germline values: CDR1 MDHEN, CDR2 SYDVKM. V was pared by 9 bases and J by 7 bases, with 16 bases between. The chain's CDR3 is CASRHGGIQPQHF. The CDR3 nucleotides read TGTGCCAGTCGTCACGGGGGGATCCAGCCCCAGCATTTT.

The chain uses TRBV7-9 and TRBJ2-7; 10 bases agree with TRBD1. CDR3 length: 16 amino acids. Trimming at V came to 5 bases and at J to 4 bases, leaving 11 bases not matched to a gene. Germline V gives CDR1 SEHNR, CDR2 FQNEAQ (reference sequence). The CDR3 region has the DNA TGTGCCAGCAGCCCAGACAGGGGGCGGGCCTTTTACGAGCAGTACTTC. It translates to CASSPDRGRAFYEQYF.

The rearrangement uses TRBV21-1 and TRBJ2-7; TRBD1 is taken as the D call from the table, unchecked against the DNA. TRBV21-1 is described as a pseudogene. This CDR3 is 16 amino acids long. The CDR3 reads CASSKSGQRGIYEQYF. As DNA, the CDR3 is TGTGCCAGCAGCAAATCCGGACAGCGTGGGATCTACGAGCAGTACTTC.

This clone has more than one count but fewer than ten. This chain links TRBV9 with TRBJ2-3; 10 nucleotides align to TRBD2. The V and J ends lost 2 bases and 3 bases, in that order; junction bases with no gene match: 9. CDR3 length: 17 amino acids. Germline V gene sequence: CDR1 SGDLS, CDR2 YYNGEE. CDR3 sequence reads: CASSVTSSGSGTDTQYF. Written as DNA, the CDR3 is TGTGCCAGCAGCGTTACGTCTAGCGGGAGCGGGACAGATACGCAGTATTTT. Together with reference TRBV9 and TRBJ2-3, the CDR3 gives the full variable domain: DSGVTQTPKHLITATGQRVTLRCSPRSGDLSVYWYQQSLDQGLQFLIQYYNGEERAKGNILERFSAQQFPDLHSELNLSSLELGDSALYFCASSVTSSGSGTDTQYFGPGTRLTVL.

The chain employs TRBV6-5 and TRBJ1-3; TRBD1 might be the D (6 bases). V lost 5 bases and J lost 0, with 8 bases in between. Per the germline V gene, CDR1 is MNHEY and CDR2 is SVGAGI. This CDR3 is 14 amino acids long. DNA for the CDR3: TGTGCCAGCAGTCGACAGGCCTCTGGAAACACCATATATTTT. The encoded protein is CASSRQASGNTIYF.

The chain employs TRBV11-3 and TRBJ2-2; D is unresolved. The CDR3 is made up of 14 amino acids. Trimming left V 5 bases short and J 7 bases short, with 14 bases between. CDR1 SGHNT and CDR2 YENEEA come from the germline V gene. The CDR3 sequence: CASSANLVNGELFF. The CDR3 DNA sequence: TGTGCCAGCAGCGCCAACCTAGTAAACGGGGAGCTGTTTTTT. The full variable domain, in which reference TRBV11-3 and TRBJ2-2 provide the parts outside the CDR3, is EAGVVQSPRYKIIEKKQPVAFWCNPISGHNTLYWYLQNLGQGPELLIRYENEEAVDDSQLPKDRFSAERLKGVDSTLKIQPAELGDSAVYLCASSANLVNGELFFGEGSRLTVL.

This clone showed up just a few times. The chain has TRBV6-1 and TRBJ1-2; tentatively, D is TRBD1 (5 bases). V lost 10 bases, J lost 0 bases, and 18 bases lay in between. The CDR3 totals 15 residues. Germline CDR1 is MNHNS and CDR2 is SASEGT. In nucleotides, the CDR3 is TGTGCCACCCCGACTCCGGGGGATGCTAACTATGGCTACACCTTC. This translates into CATPTPGDANYGYTF.

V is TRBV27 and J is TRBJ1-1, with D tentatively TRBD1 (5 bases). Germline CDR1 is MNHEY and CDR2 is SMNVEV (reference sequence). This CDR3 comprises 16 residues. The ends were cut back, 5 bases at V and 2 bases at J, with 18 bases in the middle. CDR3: CASSPGGGRLNTEAFF. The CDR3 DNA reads TGTGCCAGCAGTCCCGGGGGAGGCAGGTTAAACACTGAAGCTTTCTTT.

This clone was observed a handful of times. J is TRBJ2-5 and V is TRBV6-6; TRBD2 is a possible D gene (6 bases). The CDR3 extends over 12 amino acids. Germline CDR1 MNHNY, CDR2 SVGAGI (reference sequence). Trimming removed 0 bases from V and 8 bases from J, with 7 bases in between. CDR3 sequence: CASSYSGGTQYF. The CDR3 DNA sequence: TGTGCCAGCAGTTACTCCGGGGGAACCCAGTACTTC.

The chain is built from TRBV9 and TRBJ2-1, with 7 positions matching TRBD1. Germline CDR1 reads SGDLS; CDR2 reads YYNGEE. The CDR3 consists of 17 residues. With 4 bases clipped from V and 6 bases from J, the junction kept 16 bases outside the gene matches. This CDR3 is CASSSTSPTGKTNEQFF. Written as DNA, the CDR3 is TGTGCCAGCAGCTCGACGTCCCCGACAGGGAAAACCAATGAGCAGTTCTTC. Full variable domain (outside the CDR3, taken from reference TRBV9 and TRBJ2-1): DSGVTQTPKHLITATGQRVTLRCSPRSGDLSVYWYQQSLDQGLQFLIQYYNGEERAKGNILERFSAQQFPDLHSELNLSSLELGDSALYFCASSSTSPTGKTNEQFFGPGTRLTVL.

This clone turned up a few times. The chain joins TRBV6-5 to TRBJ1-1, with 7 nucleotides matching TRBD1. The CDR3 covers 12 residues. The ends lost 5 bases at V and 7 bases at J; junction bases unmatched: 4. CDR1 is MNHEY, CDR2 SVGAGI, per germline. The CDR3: CASSPQGYEAFF. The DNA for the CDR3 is TGTGCCAGCAGTCCACAGGGGTATGAAGCTTTCTTT.

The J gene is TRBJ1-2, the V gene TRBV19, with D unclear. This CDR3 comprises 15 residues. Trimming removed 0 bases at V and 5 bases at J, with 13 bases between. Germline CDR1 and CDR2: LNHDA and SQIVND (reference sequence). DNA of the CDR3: TGTGCCAGTAGTATAGATTCGGGAAGTAGGTATGGCTACACCTTC. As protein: CASSIDSGSRYGYTF.

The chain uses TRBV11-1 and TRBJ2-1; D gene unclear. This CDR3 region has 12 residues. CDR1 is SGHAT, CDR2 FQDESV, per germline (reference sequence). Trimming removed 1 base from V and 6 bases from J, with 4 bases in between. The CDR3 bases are TGTGCCAGCAGCTTAGAGCGCAATGAGCAGTTCTTC. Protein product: CASSLERNEQFF.

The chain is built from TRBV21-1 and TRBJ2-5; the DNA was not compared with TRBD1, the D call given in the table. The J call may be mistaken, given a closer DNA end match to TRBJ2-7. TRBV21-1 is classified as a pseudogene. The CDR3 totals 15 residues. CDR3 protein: CASTTGGGSGYEQYF. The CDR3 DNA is TGTGCCAGCACCACAGGGGGCGGTTCGGGCTACGAGCAGTACTTC.

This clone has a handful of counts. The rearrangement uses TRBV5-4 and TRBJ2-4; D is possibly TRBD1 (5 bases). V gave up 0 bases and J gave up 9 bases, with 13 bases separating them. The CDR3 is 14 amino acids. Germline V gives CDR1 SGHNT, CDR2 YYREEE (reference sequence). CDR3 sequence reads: CASSLGTGRGIQYF. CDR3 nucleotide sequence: TGTGCCAGCAGCTTGGGTACAGGCCGCGGCATTCAGTACTTC.

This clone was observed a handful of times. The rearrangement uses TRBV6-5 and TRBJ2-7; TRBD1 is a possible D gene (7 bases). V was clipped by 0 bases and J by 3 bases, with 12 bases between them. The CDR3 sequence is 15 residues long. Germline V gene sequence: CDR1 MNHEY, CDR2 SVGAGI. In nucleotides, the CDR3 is TGTGCCAGCAGTTACTCGGGGGGACAGAGCTACGAGCAGTACTTC. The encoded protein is CASSYSGGQSYEQYF.